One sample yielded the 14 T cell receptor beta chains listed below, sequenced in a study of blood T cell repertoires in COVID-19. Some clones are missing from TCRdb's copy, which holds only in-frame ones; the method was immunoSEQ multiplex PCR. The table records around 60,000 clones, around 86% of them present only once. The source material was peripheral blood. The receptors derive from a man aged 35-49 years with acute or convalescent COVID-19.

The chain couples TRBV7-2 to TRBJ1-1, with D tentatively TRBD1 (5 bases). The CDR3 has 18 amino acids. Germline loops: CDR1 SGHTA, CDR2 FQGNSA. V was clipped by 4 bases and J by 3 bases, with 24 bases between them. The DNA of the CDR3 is TGTGCCAGCAGCTCCCCCTGGACAAGAGTCAACTCGGACACTGAAGCTTTCTTT. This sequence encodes CASSSPWTRVNSDTEAFF.

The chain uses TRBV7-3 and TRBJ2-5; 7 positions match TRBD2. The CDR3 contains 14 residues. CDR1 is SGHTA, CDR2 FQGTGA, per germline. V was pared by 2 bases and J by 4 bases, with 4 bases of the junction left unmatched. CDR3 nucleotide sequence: TGTGCCAGCAGCTTAGCGGGGGTGGGAGAGACCCAGTACTTC. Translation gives CASSLAGVGETQYF.

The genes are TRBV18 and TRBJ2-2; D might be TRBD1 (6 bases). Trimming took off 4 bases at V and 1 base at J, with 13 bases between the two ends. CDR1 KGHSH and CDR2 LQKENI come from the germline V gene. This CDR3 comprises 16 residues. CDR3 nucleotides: TGTGCCAGCTCACTACAAGGGACACGGAACACCGGGGAGCTGTTTTTT. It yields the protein CASSLQGTRNTGELFF.

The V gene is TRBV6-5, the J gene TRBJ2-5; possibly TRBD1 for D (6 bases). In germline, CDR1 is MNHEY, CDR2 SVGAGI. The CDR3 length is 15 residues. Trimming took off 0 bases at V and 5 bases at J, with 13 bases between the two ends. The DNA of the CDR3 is TGTGCCAGCAGTTACTCGACGACAGGCGTGGAGACCCAGTACTTC. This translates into CASSYSTTGVETQYF.

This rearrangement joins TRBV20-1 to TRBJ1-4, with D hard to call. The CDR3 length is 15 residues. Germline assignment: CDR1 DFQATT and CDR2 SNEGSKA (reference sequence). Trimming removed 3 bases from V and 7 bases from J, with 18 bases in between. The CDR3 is CSASGRAVGLEKLFF. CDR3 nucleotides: TGCAGTGCTAGTGGGCGGGCAGTAGGTCTTGAAAAACTGTTTTTT.

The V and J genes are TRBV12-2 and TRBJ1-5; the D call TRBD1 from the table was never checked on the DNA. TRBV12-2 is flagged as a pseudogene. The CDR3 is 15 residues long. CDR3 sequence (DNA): TGTGCAAGTCGCGAAATCGACAGGGGAGATCAGCCCCAGCATTTT. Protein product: CASREIDRGDQPQHF.

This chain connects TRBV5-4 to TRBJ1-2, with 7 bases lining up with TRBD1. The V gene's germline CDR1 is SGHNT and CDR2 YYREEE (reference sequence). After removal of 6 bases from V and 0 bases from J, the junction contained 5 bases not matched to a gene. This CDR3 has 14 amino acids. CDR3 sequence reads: CASNQGGANYGYTF. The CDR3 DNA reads TGTGCCAGCAACCAGGGGGGTGCTAACTATGGCTACACCTTC.

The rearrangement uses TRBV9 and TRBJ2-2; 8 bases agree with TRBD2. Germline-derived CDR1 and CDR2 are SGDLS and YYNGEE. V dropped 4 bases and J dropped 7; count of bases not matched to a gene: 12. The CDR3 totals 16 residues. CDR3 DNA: TGTGCCAGCAGCCCCCCGGGGAGCGGGGGCAGCGGGGAGCTGTTTTTT. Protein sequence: CASSPPGSGGSGELFF.

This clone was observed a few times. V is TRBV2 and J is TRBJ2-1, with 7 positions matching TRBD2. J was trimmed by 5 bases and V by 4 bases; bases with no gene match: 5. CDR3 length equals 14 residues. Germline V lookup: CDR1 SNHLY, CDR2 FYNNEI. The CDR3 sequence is CASSAGGIHNEQFF. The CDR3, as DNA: TGTGCCAGCAGTGCCGGGGGGATCCACAATGAGCAGTTCTTC.

CDR3 amino acids: CASQGEDTEAFF. In nucleotides, the CDR3 is TGTGCCAGCCAGGGGGAGGACACTGAAGCTTTCTTT. The chain recombines TRBV5-4 with TRBJ1-1, with 7 bases identical to TRBD1. The CDR3 sequence is 12 residues long. The J segment lost 3 bases and the V segment lost 7 bases, leaving 3 bases of the junction unmatched. CDR1 and CDR2 (germline): SGHNT, YYREEE (reference sequence).

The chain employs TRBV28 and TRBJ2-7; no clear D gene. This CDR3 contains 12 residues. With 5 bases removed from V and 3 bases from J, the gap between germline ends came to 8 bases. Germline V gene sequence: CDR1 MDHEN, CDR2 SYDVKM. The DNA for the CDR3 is TGTGCCAGCAGTCGAGCGAACTACGAGCAGTACTTC. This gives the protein CASSRANYEQYF.

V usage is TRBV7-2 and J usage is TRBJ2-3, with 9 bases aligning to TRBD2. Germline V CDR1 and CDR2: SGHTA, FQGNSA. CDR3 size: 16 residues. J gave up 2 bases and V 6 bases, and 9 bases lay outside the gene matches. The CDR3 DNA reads TGTGCCAGCAGTTCAAATAGCGGGGGTATCACAGATACGCAGTATTTT. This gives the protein CASSSNSGGITDTQYF.

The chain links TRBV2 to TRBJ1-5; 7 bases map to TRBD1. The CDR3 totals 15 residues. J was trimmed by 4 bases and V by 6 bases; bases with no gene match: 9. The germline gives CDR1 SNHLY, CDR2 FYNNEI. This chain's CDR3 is CASRTGDSLNQPQHF. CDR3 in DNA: TGTGCCAGCAGAACAGGGGACTCCCTGAATCAGCCCCAGCATTTT.

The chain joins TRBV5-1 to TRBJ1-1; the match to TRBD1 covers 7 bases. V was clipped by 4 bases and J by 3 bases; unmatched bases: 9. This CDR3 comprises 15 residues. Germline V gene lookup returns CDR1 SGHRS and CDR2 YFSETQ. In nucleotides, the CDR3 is TGCGCCAGCAGCCCTTTACAGGGGAGTTACACTGAAGCTTTCTTT. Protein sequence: CASSPLQGSYTEAFF.